Sequencing of this T cell receptor beta chain was carried out in a study of T cell responses to AZD1222 COVID-19 vaccine. This clone turned up a few times. The antigen remains unidentified. Here immunoSEQ multiplex PCR was the method, and the copy in TCRdb shows in-frame clones only, minus some. The data show under 95,000 clones, about 86% seen once. CDR3 length: 15 amino acids. V was trimmed by 0 bases and J by 7 bases, leaving 15 bases between them. Germline CDR1 and CDR2: MNHNY and SVGAGI (reference sequence). Findings and caveats of the study: Repertoires in all cases were sampled only once the peak T cell response had passed. Close to half of spike-specific TCRs reportedly recognize unmutated variant regions. Spike-specific TCR breadth and depth went up after people got two AZD1222 doses. Donors were mostly white British, more females; clonal diversity possibly underestimated.

The sequencing used peripheral blood, collected on day 0 of AZD1222 vaccination. J is TRBJ1-2 and V is TRBV6-6; maybe TRBD1 (5 bases). The receptor's source is an adult in good health. CDR3 in amino acids: CASSYSQGLVLGYTF. Written as DNA, the CDR3 is TGTGCCAGCAGTTACTCGCAGGGTTTAGTGCTTGGCTACACCTTC.